Below are 20 T cell receptor beta chains sequenced from a single sample in a study of T-cell reconstitution after alpha-beta-depleted transplantation in children. The TCRbeta library incorporated unique molecular identifiers. Each CDR3 protein is one row after TCRdb ran MiXCR on the PCR reads. The data contain fewer than 250,000 distinct CDR3 sequences, around a sixth of them singletons. The sequencing here drew on PBMCs, mostly from graft donor cells, taken 360 days after TCRalphabeta/CD19-depleted stem cell transplant. These receptors were obtained from a male patient between 2 and 9 years old who had a stem cell transplant for acute lymphoblastic leukemia, so the T cells may come from the graft donor.

The V gene is TRBV10-3, the J gene TRBJ1-2; D gene uncertain. The CDR3 loop spans 12 amino acids. Germline loops: CDR1 ENHRY, CDR2 SYGVKD. V lost 2 bases, J lost 8 bases, and 9 bases lay in between. CDR3 protein: CAISELVEGYTF. Written as DNA, the CDR3 is TGTGCCATCAGTGAGCTAGTGGAAGGCTACACCTTC.

There are a few counts of this clonotype. V and J are TRBV24-1 and TRBJ1-1; TRBD1 matches at 8 bases. This CDR3 is built from 15 residues. The germline CDR1 and CDR2 sequences are KGHDR and SFDVKD. J lost 5 bases, V lost 4 bases, and 8 bases had no gene match. CDR3 sequence (DNA): TGTGCCACCAGTGAGAAAGGACAGGGTTCGACTGAAGCTTTCTTT. This gives the protein CATSEKGQGSTEAFF.

The V and J genes are TRBV6-1 and TRBJ1-5; 7 bases align to TRBD1. The CDR3 has 15 residues. CDR1 MNHNS and CDR2 SASEGT come from the germline V gene. The junction had 10 bases not matched to a gene; V was cut back by 9 bases and J by 2 bases. For the CDR3, the DNA is TGTGCCAGGCCGGGAGACAGGGTATGCAATCAGCCCCAGCATTTT. Translating gives CARPGDRVCNQPQHF.

This clonotype was counted once. The J gene is TRBJ2-7, the V gene TRBV5-6, with D possibly called TRBD1 or TRBD2 (5 bases each). The germline gives CDR1 SGHDT, CDR2 YYEEEE. V lost 2 bases to trimming and J lost 3 bases, with 15 bases between them. The length of the CDR3 is 15 residues. CDR3 DNA sequence: TGTGCCAGCAGCTTAGGGACCGGTAATTACTACGAGCAGTACTTC. Amino acid sequence: CASSLGTGNYYEQYF.

CDR3 residues: CASSSYTGGEQYF. The CDR3 region has the DNA TGTGCCAGCAGTTCCTACACCGGGGGTGAGCAGTACTTC. J is TRBJ2-7 and V is TRBV27; D is possibly TRBD2 (6 bases). V lost 4 bases and J 7 bases, leaving 14 bases between the germline ends. The CDR3 has 13 residues. From germline, CDR1 is MNHEY and CDR2 SMNVEV (reference sequence).

The chain recombines TRBV7-9 with TRBJ1-1, with D unclear. CDR3 size: 11 residues. Germline V gives CDR1 SEHNR, CDR2 FQNEAQ (reference sequence). Trimming took off 7 bases at V and 1 base at J, with 4 bases between the two ends. DNA of the CDR3: TGTGCCAGCATGGGGAACACTGAAGCTTTCTTT. It yields the protein CASMGNTEAFF.

This clonotype was picked up a small number of times. The V gene is TRBV5-6, the J gene TRBJ2-7; 11 bases are a match to TRBD2. Germline V gene data show CDR1 as SGHDT and CDR2 as YYEEEE. The CDR3 is 15 residues long. Losses at the gene ends were 4 bases for V and 3 bases for J; bases not matched to a gene: 6. DNA for the CDR3: TGTGCCAGCAGCCCGCGACTAGCGGGGCTCTACGAGCAGTACTTC. This gives the protein CASSPRLAGLYEQYF.

This chain joins TRBV18 and TRBJ1-5; 7 nucleotides agree with TRBD1. Germline CDR1 reads KGHSH; CDR2 reads LQKENI. J gave up 6 bases and V 3 bases, and 5 bases lay outside the gene matches. The CDR3 is 14 residues long. CDR3 bases: TGTGCCAGCTCACCCGACAGGGTGGGTCAGCCCCAGCATTTT. It specifies CASSPDRVGQPQHF.

This clonotype was counted many times. This rearrangement joins TRBV20-1 to TRBJ2-3; 7 bases match TRBD2. Germline assignment: CDR1 DFQATT and CDR2 SNEGSKA (reference sequence). V gave up 0 bases and J gave up 4 bases; unmatched junction bases: 10. This CDR3 spans 16 amino acids. Here the CDR3 reads CSAREFGGRDADTQYF. CDR3 sequence (DNA): TGCAGTGCTAGAGAATTCGGCGGGAGAGACGCAGATACGCAGTATTTT.

The genes are TRBV29-1 and TRBJ1-1; D gene unclear. In germline, CDR1 is SQVTM, CDR2 ANQGSEA. Trimming shortened V by 3 bases and J by 1 base, and 3 bases separated the two germline ends. This CDR3 region has 11 residues. For the CDR3, the DNA is TGCAGCGTTGAGTGGAACACTGAAGCTTTCTTT. This codes for CSVEWNTEAFF.

The rearrangement joins TRBV5-1 to TRBJ1-2, with D possibly being TRBD1 (5 bases). The CDR3 has 14 residues. Germline V gene data show CDR1 as SGHRS and CDR2 as YFSETQ. V lost 4 bases to trimming and J lost 2 bases, with 12 bases between them. CDR3 sequence: CASSARQWNYGYTF. DNA of the CDR3: TGCGCCAGCAGCGCCCGACAGTGGAACTATGGCTACACCTTC.

The V gene is TRBV5-4, the J gene TRBJ1-1, with D hard to call. The CDR3 runs 14 residues. V was clipped by 2 bases and J by 0 bases, with 8 bases between them. Germline V gives CDR1 SGHNT, CDR2 YYREEE (reference sequence). CDR3 nucleotide sequence: TGTGCCAGCAGCTTTCCAGCAATGAACACTGAAGCTTTCTTT. Translation: CASSFPAMNTEAFF. The full variable domain, completed using reference TRBV5-4 and TRBJ1-1, is ETGVTQSPTHLIKTRGQQVTLRCSSQSGHNTVSWYQQALGQGPQFIFQYYREEENGRGNFPPRFSGLQFPNYSSELNVNALELDDSALYLCASSFPAMNTEAFFGQGTRLTVV.

This chain joins TRBV5-5 and TRBJ1-2; D may be TRBD1 (5 bases). Germline assignment: CDR1 SGHKS and CDR2 YYEKEE (reference sequence). V lost 2 bases and J 4 bases, leaving 12 bases between the germline ends. This CDR3 is 14 amino acids long. The CDR3: CASSFGGNGYGYTF. The CDR3 DNA reads as TGTGCCAGCAGCTTTGGGGGGAACGGCTATGGCTACACCTTC.

In this sample, this clonotype turned up a few times. V and J are TRBV24-1 and TRBJ2-3; 12 nucleotides match TRBD2. The CDR3 consists of 17 residues. The trim removed 5 bases at V and 2 bases at J, leaving 7 bases unmatched. Germline assignment: CDR1 KGHDR and CDR2 SFDVKD. The CDR3 loop reads CATSGRLAGDNTDTQYF. CDR3 nucleotides: TGTGCCACCAGTGGGAGACTAGCGGGGGACAACACAGATACGCAGTATTTT.

This clonotype showed up just a few times. The rearrangement links TRBV10-1 to TRBJ2-5; no firm D call. The germline V gene has CDR1 WNHNN and CDR2 SYGVQD (reference sequence). The CDR3 sequence is 13 residues long. V lost 3 bases and J 2 bases, leaving 7 bases between the germline ends. The CDR3, as DNA: TGCGCCAGCAGTGACAGGTTACAAGAGACCCAGTACTTC. Encoded protein: CASSDRLQETQYF.

This clonotype was observed a few times. The CDR3 region is CASSALGRPMNQPQHF. The DNA of the CDR3 is TGTGCCAGCAGTGCCTTGGGCAGGCCGATGAATCAGCCCCAGCATTTT. The V call is TRBV12-3 or TRBV12-4, the J call TRBJ1-5; no clear D gene. CDR3 length: 16 amino acids. The germline V and J ends were trimmed by 5 bases and 4 bases, with 18 bases remaining between them.

This chain connects TRBV4-3 to TRBJ2-3; D is possibly TRBD2 (5 bases). Trimming left V 0 bases short and J 0 bases short, with 10 bases between. The CDR3 is 16 amino acids. Germline loops: CDR1 LGHNA, CDR2 YSLEER. CDR3 sequence (DNA): TGCGCCAGCAGCCAAGAATCGGAGGTTAGCACAGATACGCAGTATTTT. This encodes CASSQESEVSTDTQYF.

V and J are TRBV15 and TRBJ2-7; D is possibly TRBD1 (6 bases). Trimming shortened V by 3 bases and J by 4 bases, and 25 bases separated the two germline ends. The length of the CDR3 is 18 residues. From germline, CDR1 is LNHNV and CDR2 YYDKDF (reference sequence). The CDR3 region is CATSRLGGIGRGPYEQYF. The CDR3 DNA sequence: TGTGCCACCAGCAGGCTCGGTGGGATCGGCAGGGGACCTTACGAGCAGTACTTC.

This rearrangement joins TRBV4-2 to TRBJ2-3; TRBD2 aligns across 8 bases. Germline trimming cut 1 base from V and 2 bases from J; bases unmatched to any gene: 5. The CDR3 length is 16 residues. CDR1 is LGHNA and CDR2 is YNFKEQ in the germline V gene. The CDR3 region is CASSQGRGEFTDTQYF. For the CDR3, the DNA is TGTGCCAGCAGCCAAGGGCGGGGGGAATTCACAGATACGCAGTATTTT.

This clonotype appeared many times. V and J are TRBV20-1 and TRBJ1-1, with 10 bases fitting TRBD1. Germline CDR1 DFQATT, CDR2 SNEGSKA (reference sequence). The V segment lost 1 base and the J segment 1 base; nucleotides outside the gene matches: 3. The CDR3 is 15 amino acids. This CDR3 reads CSARGQGAANTEAFF. CDR3 DNA sequence: TGCAGTGCTAGAGGACAGGGGGCAGCGAACACTGAAGCTTTCTTT.